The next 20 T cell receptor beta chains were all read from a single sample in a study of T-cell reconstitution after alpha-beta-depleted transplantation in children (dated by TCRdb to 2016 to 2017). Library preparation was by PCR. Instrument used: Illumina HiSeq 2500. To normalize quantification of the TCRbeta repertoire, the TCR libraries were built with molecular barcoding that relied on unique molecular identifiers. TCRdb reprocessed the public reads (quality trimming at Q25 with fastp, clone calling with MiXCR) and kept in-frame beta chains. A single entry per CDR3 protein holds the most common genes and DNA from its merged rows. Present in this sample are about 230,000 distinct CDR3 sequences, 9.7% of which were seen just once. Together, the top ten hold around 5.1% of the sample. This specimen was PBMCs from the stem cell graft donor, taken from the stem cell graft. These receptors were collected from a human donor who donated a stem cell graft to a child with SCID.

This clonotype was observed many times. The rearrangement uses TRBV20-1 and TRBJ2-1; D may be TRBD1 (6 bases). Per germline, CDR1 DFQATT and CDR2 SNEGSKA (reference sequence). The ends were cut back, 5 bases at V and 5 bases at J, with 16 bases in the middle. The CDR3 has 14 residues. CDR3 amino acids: CSAPGRGTNNEQFF. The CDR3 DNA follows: TGCAGTGCTCCCGGCAGGGGTACCAACAATGAGCAGTTCTTC.

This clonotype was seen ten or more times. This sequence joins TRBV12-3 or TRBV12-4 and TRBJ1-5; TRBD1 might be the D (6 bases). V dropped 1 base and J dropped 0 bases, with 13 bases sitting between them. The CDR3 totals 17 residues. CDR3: CASSLVGGFGSNQPQHF. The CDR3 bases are TGTGCCAGCAGTTTAGTAGGGGGTTTTGGTAGCAATCAGCCCCAGCATTTT.

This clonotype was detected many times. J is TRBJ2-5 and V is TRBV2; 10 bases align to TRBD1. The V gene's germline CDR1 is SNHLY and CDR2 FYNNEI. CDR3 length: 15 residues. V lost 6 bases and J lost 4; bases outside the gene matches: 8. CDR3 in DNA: TGTGCCAGCAGCCGCCCTGGACAGGGGGGAGAGACCCAGTACTTC. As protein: CASSRPGQGGETQYF. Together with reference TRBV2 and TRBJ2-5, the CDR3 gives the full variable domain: EPEVTQTPSHQVTQMGQEVILRCVPISNHLYFYWYRQILGQKVEFLVSFYNNEISEKSEIFDDQFSVERPDGSNFTLKIRSTKLEDSAMYFCASSRPGQGGETQYFGPGTRLLVL.

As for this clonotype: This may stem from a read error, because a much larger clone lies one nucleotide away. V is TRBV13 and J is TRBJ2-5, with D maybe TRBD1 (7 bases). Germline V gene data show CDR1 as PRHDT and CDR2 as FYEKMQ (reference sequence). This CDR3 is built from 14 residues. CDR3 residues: CASSLDRGGETQHF. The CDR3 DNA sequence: TGTGCCAGCAGCTTAGACAGGGGAGGAGAGACCCAGCACTTC.

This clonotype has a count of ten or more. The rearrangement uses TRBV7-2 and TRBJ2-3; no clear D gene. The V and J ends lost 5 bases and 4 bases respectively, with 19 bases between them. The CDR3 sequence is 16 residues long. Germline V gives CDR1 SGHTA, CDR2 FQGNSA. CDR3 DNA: TGTGCCAGCAGCCCCCTTGGGGTTGCGAGCGCAGATACGCAGTATTTT. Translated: CASSPLGVASADTQYF.

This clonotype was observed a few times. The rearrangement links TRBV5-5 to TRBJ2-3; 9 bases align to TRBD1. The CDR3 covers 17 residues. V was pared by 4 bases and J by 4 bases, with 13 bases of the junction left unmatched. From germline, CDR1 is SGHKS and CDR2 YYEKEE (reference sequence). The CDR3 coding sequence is TGTGCCAGCAGCGGCCGAGGGGGGACAGGGAGCGCAGATACGCAGTATTTT. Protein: CASSGRGGTGSADTQYF.

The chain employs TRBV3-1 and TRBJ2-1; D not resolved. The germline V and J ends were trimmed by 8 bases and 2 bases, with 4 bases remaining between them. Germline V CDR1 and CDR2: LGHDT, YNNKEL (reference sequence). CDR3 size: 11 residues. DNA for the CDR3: TGTGCCAGCGCAACCTACAATGAGCAGTTCTTC. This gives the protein CASATYNEQFF.

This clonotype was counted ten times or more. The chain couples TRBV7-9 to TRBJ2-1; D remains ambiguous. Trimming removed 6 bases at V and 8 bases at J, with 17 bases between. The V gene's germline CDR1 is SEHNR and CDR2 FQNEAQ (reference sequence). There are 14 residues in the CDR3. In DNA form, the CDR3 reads TGTGCCAGCAGTCGAGGTGGGGTTTCCTATGAGCAGTTCTTC. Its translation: CASSRGGVSYEQFF. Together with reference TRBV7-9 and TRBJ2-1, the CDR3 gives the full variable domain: DTGVSQNPRHKITKRGQNVTFRCDPISEHNRLYWYRQTLGQGPEFLTYFQNEAQLEKSRLLSDRFSAERPKGSFSTLEIQRTEQGDSAMYLCASSRGGVSYEQFFGPGTRLTVL.

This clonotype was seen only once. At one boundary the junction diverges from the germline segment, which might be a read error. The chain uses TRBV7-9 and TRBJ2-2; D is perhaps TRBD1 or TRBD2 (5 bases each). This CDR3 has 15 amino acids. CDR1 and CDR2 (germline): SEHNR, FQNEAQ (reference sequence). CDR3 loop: CASSPTPMDTGVLFF. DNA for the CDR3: TGTGCCAGCAGCCCCACCCCCATGGACACCGGGGTGCTGTTTTTT.

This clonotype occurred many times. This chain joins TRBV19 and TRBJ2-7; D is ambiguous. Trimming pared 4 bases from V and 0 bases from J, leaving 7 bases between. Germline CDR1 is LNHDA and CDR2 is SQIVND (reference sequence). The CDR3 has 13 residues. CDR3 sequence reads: CASSRANSYEQYF. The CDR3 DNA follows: TGTGCCAGTAGTAGGGCTAACTCCTACGAGCAGTACTTC.

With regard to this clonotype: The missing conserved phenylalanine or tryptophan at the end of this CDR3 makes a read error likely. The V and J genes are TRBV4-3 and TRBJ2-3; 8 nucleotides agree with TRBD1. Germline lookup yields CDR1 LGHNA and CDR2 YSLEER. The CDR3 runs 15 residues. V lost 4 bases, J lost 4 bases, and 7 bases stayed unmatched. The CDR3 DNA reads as TGCGCCAGCAGCCCTCACAGGGGGGTAGCAGATACGCAGTATTCT. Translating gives CASSPHRGVADTQYS.

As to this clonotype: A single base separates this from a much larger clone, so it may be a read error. CDR3 protein: CASSVGGAGSSSSGANVLTF. The CDR3 region has the DNA TGTGCCAGCAGTGTAGGAGGGGCTGGGTCATCAAGCTCTGGGGCCAACGTCCTGACTTTC. J is TRBJ2-6 and V is TRBV2; TRBD2 is a possible D gene (6 bases). The CDR3 runs to 20 residues. Germline V gene lookup returns CDR1 SNHLY and CDR2 FYNNEI. Trimming took 4 bases from V and 0 from J, leaving 22 bases between them.

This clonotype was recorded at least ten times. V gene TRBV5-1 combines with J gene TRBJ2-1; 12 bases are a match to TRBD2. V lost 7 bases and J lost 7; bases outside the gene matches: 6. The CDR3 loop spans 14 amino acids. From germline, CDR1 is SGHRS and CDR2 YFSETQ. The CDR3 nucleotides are TGCGCCAGCCGTCGGACTAGCGGGGCAAATGAGCAGTTCTTC. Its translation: CASRRTSGANEQFF.

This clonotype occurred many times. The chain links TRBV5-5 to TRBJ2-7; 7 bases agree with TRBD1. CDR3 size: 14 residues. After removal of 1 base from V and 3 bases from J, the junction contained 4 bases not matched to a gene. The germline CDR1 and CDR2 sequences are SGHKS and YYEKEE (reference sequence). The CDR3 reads CASSLRQGFYEQYF. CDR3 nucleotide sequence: TGTGCCAGCAGCTTGAGACAGGGTTTCTACGAGCAGTACTTC.

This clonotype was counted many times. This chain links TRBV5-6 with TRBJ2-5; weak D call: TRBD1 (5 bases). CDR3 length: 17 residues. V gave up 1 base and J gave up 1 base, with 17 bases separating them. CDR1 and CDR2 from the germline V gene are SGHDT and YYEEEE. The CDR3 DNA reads TGTGCCAGCAGCTTGCTCTTCAGGGTAAGGATCCAAGAGACCCAGTACTTC. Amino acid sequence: CASSLLFRVRIQETQYF.

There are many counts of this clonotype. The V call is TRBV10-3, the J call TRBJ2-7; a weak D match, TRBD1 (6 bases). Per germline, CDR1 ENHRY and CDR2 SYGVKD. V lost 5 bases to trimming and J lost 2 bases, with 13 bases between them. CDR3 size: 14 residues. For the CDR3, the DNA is TGTGCCATCAGTCCGTCGGGACAAACCTACGAGCAGTACTTC. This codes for CAISPSGQTYEQYF.

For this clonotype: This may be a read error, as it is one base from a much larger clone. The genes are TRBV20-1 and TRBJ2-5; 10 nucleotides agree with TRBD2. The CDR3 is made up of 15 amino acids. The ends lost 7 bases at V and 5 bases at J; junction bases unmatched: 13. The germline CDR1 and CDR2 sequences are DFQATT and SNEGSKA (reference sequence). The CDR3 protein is CSVSYGLAEWETQYF. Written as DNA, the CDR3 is TGCAGTGTTAGTTATGGACTAGCGGAGTGGGAGACCCAGTACTTC.

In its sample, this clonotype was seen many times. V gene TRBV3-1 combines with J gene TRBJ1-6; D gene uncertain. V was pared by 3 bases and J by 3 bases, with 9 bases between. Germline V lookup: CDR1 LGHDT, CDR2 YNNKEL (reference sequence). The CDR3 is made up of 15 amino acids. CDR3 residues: CASSHGSDYNSPLHF. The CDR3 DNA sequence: TGTGCCAGCAGCCACGGGAGCGACTATAATTCACCCCTCCACTTT.

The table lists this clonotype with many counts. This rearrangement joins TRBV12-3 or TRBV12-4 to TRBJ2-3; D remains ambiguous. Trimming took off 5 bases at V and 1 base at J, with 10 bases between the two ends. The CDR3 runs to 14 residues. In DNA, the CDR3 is TGTGCCAGCAGTGCCATGGGTGGCACAGATACGCAGTATTTT. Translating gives CASSAMGGTDTQYF.

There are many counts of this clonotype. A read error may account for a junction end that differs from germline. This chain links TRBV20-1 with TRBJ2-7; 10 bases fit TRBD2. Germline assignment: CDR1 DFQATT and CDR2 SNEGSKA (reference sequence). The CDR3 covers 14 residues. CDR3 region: CSASVAGGIYEQYF. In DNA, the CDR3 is TGCAGTGCTAGTGTAGCGGGGGGTATCTACGAACAGTACTTC.